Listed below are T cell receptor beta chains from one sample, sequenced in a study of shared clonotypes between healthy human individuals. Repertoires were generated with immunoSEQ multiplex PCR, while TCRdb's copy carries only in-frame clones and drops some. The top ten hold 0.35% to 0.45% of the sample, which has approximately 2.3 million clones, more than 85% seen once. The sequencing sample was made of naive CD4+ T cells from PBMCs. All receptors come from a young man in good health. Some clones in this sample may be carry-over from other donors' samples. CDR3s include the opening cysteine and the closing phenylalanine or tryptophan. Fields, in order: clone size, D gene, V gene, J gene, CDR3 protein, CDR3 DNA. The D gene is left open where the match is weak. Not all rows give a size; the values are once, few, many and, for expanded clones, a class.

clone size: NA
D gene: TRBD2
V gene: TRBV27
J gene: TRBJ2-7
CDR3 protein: CASSLAGAVSYEQYF
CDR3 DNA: TGTGCCAGCAGCCTAGCGGGAGCCGTCTCCTACGAGCAGTACTTC

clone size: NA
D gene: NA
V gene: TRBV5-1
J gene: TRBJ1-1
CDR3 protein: CASSLPGMNTEAFF
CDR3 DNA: TGCGCCAGCAGCTTGCCGGGGATGAACACTGAAGCTTTCTTT

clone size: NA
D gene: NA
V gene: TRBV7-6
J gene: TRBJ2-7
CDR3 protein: CASSLVLVRGSSYEQYF
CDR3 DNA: TGTGCCAGCAGCTTAGTCTTAGTCCGGGGGAGCTCCTACGAGCAGTACTTC

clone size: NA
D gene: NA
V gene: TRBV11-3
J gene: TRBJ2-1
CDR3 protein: CASSTGSRDQFF
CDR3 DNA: TGTGCCAGCAGCACCGGGAGCAGAGATCAGTTCTTC

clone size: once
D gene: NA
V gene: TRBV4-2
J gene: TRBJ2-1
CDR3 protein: CASSQDRRVSYNEQFF
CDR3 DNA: TGTGCCAGCAGCCAAGATCGGAGAGTCTCCTACAATGAGCAGTTCTTC

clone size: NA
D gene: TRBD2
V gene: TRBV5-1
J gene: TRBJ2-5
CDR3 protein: CASSKTSGSGGETQYF
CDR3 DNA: TGCGCCAGCAGCAAGACTAGCGGGAGCGGTGGAGAGACCCAGTACTTC

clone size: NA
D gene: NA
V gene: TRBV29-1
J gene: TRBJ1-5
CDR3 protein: CSVLENNSNQPQHF
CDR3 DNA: TGCAGCGTTTTGGAGAATAATAGCAATCAGCCCCAGCATTTT

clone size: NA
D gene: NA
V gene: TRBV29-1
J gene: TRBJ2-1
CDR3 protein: CSVVKGYGGNEQFF
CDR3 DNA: TGCAGCGTTGTGAAGGGATATGGGGGGAACGAGCAGTTCTTC

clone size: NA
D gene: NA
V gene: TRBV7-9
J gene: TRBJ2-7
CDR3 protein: CASSFESKRQYF
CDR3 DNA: TGTGCCAGCAGCTTCGAGTCTAAGCGGCAGTACTTC

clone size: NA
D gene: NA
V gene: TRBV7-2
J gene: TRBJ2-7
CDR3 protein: CASSLYALRSYEQYF
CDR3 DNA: TGTGCCAGCAGCTTATACGCACTACGCTCCTACGAGCAGTACTTC

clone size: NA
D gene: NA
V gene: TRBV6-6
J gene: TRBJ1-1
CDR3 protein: CASSPPSRVTEAFF
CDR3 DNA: TGTGCCAGCAGCCCCCCGTCGCGAGTAACAGAAGCTTTCTTT

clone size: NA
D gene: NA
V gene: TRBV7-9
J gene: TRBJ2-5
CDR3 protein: CASSRGAAETQYF
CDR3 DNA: TGTGCCAGCAGCCGGGGGGCGGCCGAGACCCAGTACTTC

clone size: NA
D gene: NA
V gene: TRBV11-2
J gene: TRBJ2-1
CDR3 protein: CASSLVRVADYNEQFF
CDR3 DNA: TGTGCCAGCAGCTTAGTCAGGGTAGCGGACTACAATGAGCAGTTCTTC

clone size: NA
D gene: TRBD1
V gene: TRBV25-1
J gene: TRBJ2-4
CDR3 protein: CASSDPRTGLYF
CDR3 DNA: TGTGCCAGCAGTGATCCCAGGACAGGGTTATACTTC

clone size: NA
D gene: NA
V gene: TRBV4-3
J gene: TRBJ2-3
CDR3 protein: CASSPSARARSDTQYF
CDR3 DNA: TGCGCCAGCAGCCCCTCCGCCAGGGCTAGGTCAGATACGCAGTATTTT

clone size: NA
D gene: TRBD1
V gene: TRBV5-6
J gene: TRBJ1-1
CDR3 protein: CASSSPGQGALNTEAFF
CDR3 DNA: TGTGCCAGCAGCTCGCCGGGACAGGGGGCTCTGAACACTGAAGCTTTCTTT

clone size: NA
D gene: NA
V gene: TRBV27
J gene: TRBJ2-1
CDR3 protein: CASSSGRTSSYNEQFF
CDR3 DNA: TGTGCCAGCAGTTCGGGACGGACGAGCTCCTACAATGAGCAGTTCTTC

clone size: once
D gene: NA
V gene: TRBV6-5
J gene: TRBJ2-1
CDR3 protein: CASGSIHEEEQFF
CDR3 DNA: TGTGCCAGCGGCAGTATCCACGAGGAGGAGCAGTTCTTC

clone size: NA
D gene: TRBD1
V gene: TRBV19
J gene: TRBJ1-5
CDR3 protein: CASSGSGQGGQPQHF
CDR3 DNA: TGTGCCAGTAGTGGCTCAGGACAGGGAGGTCAGCCCCAGCATTTT

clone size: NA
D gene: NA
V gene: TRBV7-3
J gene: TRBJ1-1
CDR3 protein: CASSPSRGWGTEAFF
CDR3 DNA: TGTGCCAGCAGCCCCTCTAGGGGATGGGGCACTGAAGCTTTCTTT

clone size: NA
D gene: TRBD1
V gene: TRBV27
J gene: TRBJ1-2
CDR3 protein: CASSQLGDRVLRGGYTF
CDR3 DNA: TGTGCCAGCAGTCAGCTGGGGGACAGGGTCCTTAGGGGTGGCTACACCTTC

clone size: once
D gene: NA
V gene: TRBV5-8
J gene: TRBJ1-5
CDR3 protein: CASSLGAVGNQPQHF
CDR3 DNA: TGTGCCAGCAGCTTGGGGGCAGTGGGTAATCAGCCCCAGCATTTT

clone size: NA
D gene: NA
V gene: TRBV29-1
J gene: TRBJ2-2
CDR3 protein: CSVVKEGRGELFF
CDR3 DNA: TGCAGCGTTGTGAAGGAAGGGCGAGGGGAGCTGTTTTTT

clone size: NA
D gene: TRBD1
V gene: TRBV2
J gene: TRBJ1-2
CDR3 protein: CASRRQGTDYTF
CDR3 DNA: TGTGCCAGCAGAAGACAGGGTACAGACTACACCTTC

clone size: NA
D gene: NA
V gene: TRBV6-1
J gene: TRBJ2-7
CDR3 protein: CASRGFYEQYF
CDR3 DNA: TGTGCCAGCAGGGGTTTCTACGAGCAGTACTTC

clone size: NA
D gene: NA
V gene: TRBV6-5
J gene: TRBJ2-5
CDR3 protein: CASSSTGWVTQYF
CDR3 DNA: TGTGCCAGCAGCAGTACAGGGTGGGTGACCCAGTACTTC

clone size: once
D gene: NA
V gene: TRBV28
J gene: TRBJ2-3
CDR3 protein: CASSPPGGDSTDTQYF
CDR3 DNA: TGTGCCAGCAGTCCACCAGGGGGGGATAGCACAGATACGCAGTATTTT

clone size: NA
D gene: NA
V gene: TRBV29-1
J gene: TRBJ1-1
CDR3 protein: CSVAASLTGNTEAFF
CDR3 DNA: TGCAGCGTTGCGGCCAGTTTGACAGGGAACACTGAAGCTTTCTTT

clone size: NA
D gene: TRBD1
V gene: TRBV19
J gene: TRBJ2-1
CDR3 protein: CASSVDRGLGEQFF
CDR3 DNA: TGTGCCAGTAGTGTCGACAGGGGGCTTGGTGAGCAGTTCTTC

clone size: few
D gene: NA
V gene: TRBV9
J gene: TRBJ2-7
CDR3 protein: CANDGPNF
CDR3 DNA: TGTGCCAACGACGGCCCGAACTTC

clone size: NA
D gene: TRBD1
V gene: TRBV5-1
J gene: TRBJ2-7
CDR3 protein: CASSLQDRDYEQYF
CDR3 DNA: TGCGCCAGCAGCTTGCAGGACAGGGACTACGAGCAGTACTTC

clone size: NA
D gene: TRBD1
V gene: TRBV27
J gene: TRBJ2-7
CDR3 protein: CASTFYGDRDGGSLSIRRYEQYF
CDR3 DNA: TGTGCCAGCACATTCTACGGGGACAGGGATGGCGGGAGTCTAAGTATACGGCGTTATGAGCAGTACTTC

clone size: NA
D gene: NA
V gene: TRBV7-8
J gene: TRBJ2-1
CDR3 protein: CASSSERDVYNEQFF
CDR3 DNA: TGTGCCAGCAGCTCCGAGCGAGACGTCTACAATGAGCAGTTCTTC

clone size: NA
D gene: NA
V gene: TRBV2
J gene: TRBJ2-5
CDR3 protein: CASSVKTQYF
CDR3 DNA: TGTGCCAGCAGTGTAAAGACCCAGTACTTC

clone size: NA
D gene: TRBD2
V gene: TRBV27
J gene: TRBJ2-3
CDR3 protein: CASSLWGGVTDTQYF
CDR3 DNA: TGTGCCAGCAGTTTATGGGGGGGAGTTACAGATACGCAGTATTTT

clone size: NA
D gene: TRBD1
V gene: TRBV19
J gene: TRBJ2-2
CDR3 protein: CASSWDRGFGELFF
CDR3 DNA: TGTGCCAGTAGTTGGGACAGGGGGTTCGGGGAGCTGTTTTTT

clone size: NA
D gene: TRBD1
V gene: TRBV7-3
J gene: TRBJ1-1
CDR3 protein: CASSSTGVGEAFF
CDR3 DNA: TGTGCCAGCAGCTCGACAGGGGTGGGTGAAGCTTTCTTT

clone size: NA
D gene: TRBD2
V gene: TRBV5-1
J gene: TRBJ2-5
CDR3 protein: CASSLSLAEETQYF
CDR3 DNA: TGCGCCAGCAGCTTGAGTCTAGCGGAAGAGACCCAGTACTTC

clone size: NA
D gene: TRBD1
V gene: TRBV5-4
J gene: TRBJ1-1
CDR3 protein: CASSSNPGQGVTEAFF
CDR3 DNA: TGTGCCAGCAGCTCAAATCCGGGACAGGGGGTGACTGAAGCTTTCTTT

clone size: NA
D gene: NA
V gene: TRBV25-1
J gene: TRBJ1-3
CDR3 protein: CASSEFGFSGNTIYF
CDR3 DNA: TGTGCCAGCAGTGAATTTGGCTTCTCTGGAAACACCATATATTTT

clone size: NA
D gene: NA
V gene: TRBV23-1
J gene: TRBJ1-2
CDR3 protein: CASSQSRGRLGYTF
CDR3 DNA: TGCGCCAGCAGTCAATCCCGGGGGCGACTTGGCTACACCTTC

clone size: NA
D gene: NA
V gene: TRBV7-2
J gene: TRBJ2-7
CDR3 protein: CASSLWAGSEQYF
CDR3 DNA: TGTGCCAGCAGCTTATGGGCGGGGAGCGAGCAGTACTTC

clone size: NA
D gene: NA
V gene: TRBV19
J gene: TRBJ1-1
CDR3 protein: CASSPRQGRTEAFF
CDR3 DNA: TGTGCCAGTAGTCCCCGGCAGGGAAGGACTGAAGCTTTCTTT

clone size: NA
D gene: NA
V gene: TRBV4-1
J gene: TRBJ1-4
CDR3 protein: CASSLAGGRAKLFF
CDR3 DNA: TGCGCCAGCAGCCTCGCCGGGGGTCGCGCAAAACTGTTTTTT

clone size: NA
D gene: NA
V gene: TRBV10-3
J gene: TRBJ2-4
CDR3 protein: CAISESEGRNIQYF
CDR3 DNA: TGTGCCATCAGTGAGTCGGAGGGGAGGAACATTCAGTACTTC

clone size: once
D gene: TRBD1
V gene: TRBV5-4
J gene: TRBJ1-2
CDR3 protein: CASSLETGNYGYTF
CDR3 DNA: TGTGCCAGCAGCTTGGAGACAGGGAACTATGGCTACACCTTC

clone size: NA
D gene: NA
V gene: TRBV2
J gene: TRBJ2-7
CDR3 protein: CASSTKLEQYF
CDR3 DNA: TGTGCCAGCAGCACAAAGCTCGAGCAGTACTTC

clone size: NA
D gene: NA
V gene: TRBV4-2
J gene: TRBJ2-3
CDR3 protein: CASSQEGGGWGTDTQYF
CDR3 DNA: TGTGCCAGCAGCCAAGAGGGCGGCGGGTGGGGCACAGATACGCAGTATTTT

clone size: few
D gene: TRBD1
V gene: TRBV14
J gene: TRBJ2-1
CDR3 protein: CASSQYRGPYNEQFF
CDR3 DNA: TGTGCCAGCAGCCAATACAGGGGGCCCTACAATGAGCAGTTCTTC

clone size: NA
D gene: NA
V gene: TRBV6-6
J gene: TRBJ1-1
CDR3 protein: CASGRRWENTEAFF
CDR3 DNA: TGTGCCAGCGGTCGACGGTGGGAGAACACTGAAGCTTTCTTT